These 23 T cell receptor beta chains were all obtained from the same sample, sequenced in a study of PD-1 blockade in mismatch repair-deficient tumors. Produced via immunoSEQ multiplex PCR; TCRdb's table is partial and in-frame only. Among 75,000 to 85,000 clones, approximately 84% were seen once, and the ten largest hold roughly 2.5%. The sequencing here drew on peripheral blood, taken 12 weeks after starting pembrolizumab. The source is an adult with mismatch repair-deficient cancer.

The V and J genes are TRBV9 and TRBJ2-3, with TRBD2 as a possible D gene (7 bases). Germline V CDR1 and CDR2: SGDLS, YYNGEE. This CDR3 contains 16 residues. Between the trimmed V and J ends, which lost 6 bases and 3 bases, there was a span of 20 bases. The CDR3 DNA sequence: TGTGCCAGCACCGGCCGAGGGGGACTACTTACAGATACGCAGTATTTT. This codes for CASTGRGGLLTDTQYF. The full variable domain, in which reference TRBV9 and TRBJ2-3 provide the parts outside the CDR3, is DSGVTQTPKHLITATGQRVTLRCSPRSGDLSVYWYQQSLDQGLQFLIQYYNGEERAKGNILERFSAQQFPDLHSELNLSSLELGDSALYFCASTGRGGLLTDTQYFGPGTRLTVL.

CDR3 in DNA: TGCGCCAGCAGCCAAGGGGCAGCGGGAGGGGGCAATGAGCAGTTCTTC. It specifies CASSQGAAGGGNEQFF. The chain recombines TRBV4-3 with TRBJ2-1; TRBD2 agrees at 10 bases. Germline assignment: CDR1 LGHNA and CDR2 YSLEER. J gave up 6 bases and V 1 base, and 6 bases lay outside the gene matches. This CDR3 contains 16 residues.

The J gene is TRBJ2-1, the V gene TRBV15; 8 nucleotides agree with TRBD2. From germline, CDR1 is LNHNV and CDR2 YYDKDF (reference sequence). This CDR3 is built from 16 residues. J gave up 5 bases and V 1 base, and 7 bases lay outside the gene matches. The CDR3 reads CATSRAGSGRNNEQFF. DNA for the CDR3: TGTGCCACCAGCAGAGCCGGCAGCGGGAGAAACAATGAGCAGTTCTTC.

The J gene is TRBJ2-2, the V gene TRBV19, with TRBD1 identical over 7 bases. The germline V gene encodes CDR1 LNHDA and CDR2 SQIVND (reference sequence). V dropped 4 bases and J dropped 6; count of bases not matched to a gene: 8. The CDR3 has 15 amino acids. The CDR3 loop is CASSRETGSAGELFF. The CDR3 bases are TGTGCCAGTAGTAGGGAGACAGGGAGTGCCGGGGAGCTGTTTTTT.

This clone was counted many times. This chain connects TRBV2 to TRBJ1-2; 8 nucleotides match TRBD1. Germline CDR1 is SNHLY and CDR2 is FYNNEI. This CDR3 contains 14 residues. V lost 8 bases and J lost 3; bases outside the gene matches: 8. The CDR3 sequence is CASQRDRLDYGYTF. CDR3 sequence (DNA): TGTGCCAGCCAAAGGGACAGGTTAGACTATGGCTACACCTTC.

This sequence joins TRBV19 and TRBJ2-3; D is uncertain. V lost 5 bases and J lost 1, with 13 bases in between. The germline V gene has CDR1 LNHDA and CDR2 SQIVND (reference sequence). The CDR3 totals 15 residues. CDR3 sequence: CASSAHSGGTDTQYF. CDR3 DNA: TGTGCCAGTAGTGCCCACAGTGGAGGCACAGATACGCAGTATTTT.

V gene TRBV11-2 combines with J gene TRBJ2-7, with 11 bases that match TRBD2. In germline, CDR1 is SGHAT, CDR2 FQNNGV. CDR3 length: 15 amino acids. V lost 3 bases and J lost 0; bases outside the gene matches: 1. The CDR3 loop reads CASSFLAGGSYEQYF. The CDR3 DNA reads TGTGCCAGCAGCTTTCTAGCGGGAGGCTCCTACGAGCAGTACTTC.

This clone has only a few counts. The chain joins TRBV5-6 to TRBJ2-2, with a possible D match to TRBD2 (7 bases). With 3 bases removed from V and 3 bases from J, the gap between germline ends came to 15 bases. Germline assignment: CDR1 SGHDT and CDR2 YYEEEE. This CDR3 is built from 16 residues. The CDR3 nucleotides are TGTGCCAGCAGCTCCGACGGGGGGCGTCACACCGGGGAGCTGTTTTTT. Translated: CASSSDGGRHTGELFF.

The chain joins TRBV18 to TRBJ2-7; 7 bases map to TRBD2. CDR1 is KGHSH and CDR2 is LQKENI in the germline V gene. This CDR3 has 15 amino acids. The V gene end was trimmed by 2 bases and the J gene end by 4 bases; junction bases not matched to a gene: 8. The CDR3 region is CASSPFDSGHYEQYF. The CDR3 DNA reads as TGTGCCAGCTCACCATTCGATAGCGGGCATTACGAGCAGTACTTC.

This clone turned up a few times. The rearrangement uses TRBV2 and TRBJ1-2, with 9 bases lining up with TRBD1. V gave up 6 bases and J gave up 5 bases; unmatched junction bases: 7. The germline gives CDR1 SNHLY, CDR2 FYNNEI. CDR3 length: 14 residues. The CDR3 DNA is TGTGCCAGCAGACGGGACAGGGCAGAATATGGCTACACCTTC. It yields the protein CASRRDRAEYGYTF.

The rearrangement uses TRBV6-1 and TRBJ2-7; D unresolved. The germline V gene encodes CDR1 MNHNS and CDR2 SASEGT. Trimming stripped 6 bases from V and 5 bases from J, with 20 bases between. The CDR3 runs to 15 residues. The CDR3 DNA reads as TGTGCCAGCAGAGCACCCGGGCCGCCTGGGGACGAGCAGTACTTC. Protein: CASRAPGPPGDEQYF.

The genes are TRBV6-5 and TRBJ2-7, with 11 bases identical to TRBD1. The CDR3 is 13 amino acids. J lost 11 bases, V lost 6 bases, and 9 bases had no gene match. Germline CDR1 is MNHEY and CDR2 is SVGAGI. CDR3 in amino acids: CASSSGTGGEKYF. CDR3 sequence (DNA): TGTGCCAGCAGCTCCGGGACAGGGGGGGAAAAGTACTTC.

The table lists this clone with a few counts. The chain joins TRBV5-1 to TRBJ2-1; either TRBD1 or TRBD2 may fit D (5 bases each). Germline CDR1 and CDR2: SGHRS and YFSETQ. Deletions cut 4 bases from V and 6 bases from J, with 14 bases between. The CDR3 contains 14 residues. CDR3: CASSLTRQGNEQFF. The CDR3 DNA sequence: TGCGCCAGCAGCCTTACTAGGCAGGGCAATGAGCAGTTCTTC.

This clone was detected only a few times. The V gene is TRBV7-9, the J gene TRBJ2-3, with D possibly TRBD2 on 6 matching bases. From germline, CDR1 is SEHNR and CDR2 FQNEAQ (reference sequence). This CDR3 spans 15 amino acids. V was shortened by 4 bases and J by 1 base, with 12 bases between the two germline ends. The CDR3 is CASSSSGVGTDTQYF. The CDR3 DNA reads TGTGCCAGCAGCTCCTCGGGAGTTGGCACAGATACGCAGTATTTT.

CDR3 loop: CASRLAVRVGEGELFF. CDR3 DNA sequence: TGTGCAAGTCGCTTAGCGGTGAGGGTAGGTGAAGGGGAGCTGTTTTTT. The J gene is TRBJ2-2, the V gene TRBV12-2; TRBD2 is taken as the D call from the table, unchecked against the DNA. TRBV12-2 is given as a pseudogene. The CDR3 contains 16 residues.

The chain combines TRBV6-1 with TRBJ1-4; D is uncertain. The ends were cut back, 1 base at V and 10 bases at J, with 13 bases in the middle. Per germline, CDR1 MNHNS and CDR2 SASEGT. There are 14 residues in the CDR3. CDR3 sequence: CASSEGPGGVKLFF. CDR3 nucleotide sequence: TGTGCCAGCAGTGAAGGACCGGGTGGGGTAAAACTGTTTTTT.

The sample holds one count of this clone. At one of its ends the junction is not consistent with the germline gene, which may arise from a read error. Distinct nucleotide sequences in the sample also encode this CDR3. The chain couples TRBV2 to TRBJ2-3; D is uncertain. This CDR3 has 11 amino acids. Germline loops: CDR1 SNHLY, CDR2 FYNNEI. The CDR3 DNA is TGTGCTAGCAGGACCCGAGATACGCAGTATTTT. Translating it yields CASRTRDTQYF.

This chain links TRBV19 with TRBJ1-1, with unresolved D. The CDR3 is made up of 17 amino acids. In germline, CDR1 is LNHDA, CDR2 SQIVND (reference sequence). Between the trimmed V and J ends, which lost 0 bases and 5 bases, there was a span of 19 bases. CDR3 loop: CASSIDFFRGKGTEAFF. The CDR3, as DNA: TGTGCCAGTAGTATAGATTTTTTTCGGGGAAAGGGTACTGAAGCTTTCTTT.

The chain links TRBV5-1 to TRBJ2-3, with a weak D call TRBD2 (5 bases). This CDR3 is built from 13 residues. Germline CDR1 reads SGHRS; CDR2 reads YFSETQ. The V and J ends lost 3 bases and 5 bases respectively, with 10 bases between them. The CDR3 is CASSSDSKDTQYF. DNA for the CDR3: TGCGCCAGCAGCTCGGACTCCAAAGATACGCAGTATTTT.

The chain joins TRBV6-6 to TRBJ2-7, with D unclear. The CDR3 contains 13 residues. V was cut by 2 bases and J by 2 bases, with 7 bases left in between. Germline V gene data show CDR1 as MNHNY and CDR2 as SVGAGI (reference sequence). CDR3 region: CASSYGPAYEQYF. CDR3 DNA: TGTGCCAGCAGTTACGGCCCCGCCTACGAGCAGTACTTC.

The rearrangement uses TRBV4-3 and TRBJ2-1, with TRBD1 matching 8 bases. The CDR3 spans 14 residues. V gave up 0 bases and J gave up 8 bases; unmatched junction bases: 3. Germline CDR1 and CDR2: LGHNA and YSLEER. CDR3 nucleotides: TGCGCCAGCAGCCAAGAGCAGGGGGCGGATGAGCAGTTCTTC. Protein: CASSQEQGADEQFF.

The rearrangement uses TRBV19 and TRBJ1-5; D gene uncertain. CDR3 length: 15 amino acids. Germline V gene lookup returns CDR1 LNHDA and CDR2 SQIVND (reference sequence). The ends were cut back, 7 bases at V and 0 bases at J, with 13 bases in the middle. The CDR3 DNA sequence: TGTGCCAGTATCGAGCGACGGAGTAGCAATCAGCCCCAGCATTTT. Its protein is CASIERRSSNQPQHF. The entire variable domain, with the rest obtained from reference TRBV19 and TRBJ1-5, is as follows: DGGITQSPKYLFRKEGQNVTLSCEQNLNHDAMYWYRQDPGQGLRLIYYSQIVNDFQKGDIAEGYSVSREKKESFPLTVTSAQKNPTAFYLCASIERRSSNQPQHFGDGTRLSIL.

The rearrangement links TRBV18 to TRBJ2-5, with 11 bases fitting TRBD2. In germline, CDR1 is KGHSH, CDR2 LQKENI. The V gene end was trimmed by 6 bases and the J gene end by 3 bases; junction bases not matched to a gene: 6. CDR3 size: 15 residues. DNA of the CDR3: TGTGCCAGCTCCCCGGGGACTAGCGGTGAAGAGACCCAGTACTTC. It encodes CASSPGTSGEETQYF.